This is a list of T cell receptor beta chains from one sample in a study of technical replicates of blood from a few donors. Libraries were prepared by immunoSEQ multiplex PCR; TCRdb keeps only in-frame clonotypes and omits some of them. The data contain some 71,000 clones, approximately 96% of them seen just once; the ten biggest clones take up less than 0.2%. Sequencing was carried out using T cells isolated from PBMCs. The receptors derive from a human donor in good health. Both conserved end residues are part of each CDR3. Each record gives: J gene, V gene, D gene, CDR3 DNA, CDR3 protein. The D gene is left open where the match is weak.

>TRBJ2-1|TRBV7-9|TRBD2
TGTGCCAGCAGCGCCCCTAGCGGGGACTCCTACAATGAGCAGTTCTTC
CASSAPSGDSYNEQFF
>TRBJ1-1|TRBV25-1|NA
TGTGCCAGCAGAGGGGAGGGCACTGAAGCTTTCTTT
CASRGEGTEAFF
>TRBJ2-1|TRBV18|NA
TGTGCCAGCTCACCACGGCCCGAGGTGGGGGGTGAGCAGTTCTTC
CASSPRPEVGGEQFF
>TRBJ1-6|TRBV9|NA
TGTGCCAGCAGCGTCTCAGGGAATAATTCACCCCTCCACTTT
CASSVSGNNSPLHF
>TRBJ2-5|TRBV5-1|NA
TGCGCCAGCAGCTTGGCCGGTAACAGGGATTATTTGAAGACCCAGTACTTC
CASSLAGNRDYLKTQYF
>TRBJ2-7|TRBV2|TRBD2
TGTGCCAGCAGTGCGCCGACGGGGGGGTCCGAGCAGTACTTC
CASSAPTGGSEQYF
>TRBJ2-1|TRBV11-2|NA
TGTGCCAGCAGCAAAATCTCCGGAGACAATGAGCAGTTCTTC
CASSKISGDNEQFF
>TRBJ2-1|TRBV5-1|NA
TGCGCCAGCAGCTTGGGAAGGGGCTCGGTCTATGAGCAGTTCTTC
CASSLGRGSVYEQFF
>TRBJ2-7|TRBV6-1|TRBD1
TGTGCCAGCAGTGCCTTTGACCGGGACAGGGGCTACGAGCAGTACTTC
CASSAFDRDRGYEQYF
>TRBJ2-7|TRBV21-1|NA
TGTGCCGGAGACTACGAGCAGTACTTC
CAGDYEQYF
>TRBJ2-5|TRBV7-9|TRBD2
TGTGCCAGCAGCTCAGTTGGGGGGGATAACCAGTACTTC
CASSSVGGDNQYF
>TRBJ1-5|TRBV19|NA
TGTGCCAGTAGGACGGGACACAAAAGCAATCAGCCCCAGCATTTT
CASRTGHKSNQPQHF
>TRBJ2-1|TRBV28|NA
TGTGCCAGTTGGAGTCGGTACAATGAGCAGTTCTTC
CASWSRYNEQFF
>TRBJ1-2|TRBV6-4|NA
TGTGCCAGCAGTTCCGATAGTTGGACAGCTACCTTCGGCTACACCTTC
CASSSDSWTATFGYTF
>TRBJ1-2|TRBV5-1|TRBD1
TGCGCCAGCAGCCCGGGACAGGGAAGAAACTATGGCTACACCTTC
CASSPGQGRNYGYTF
>TRBJ1-1|TRBV4-1|NA
TGCGCCAGCGGCAGGGTTGTAGTCACTGAAGCTTTCTTT
CASGRVVVTEAFF
>TRBJ1-6|TRBV5-6|NA
TGTGCCAGCAGCTCTGGCGGGGGGCCCAATTCACCCCTCCACTTT
CASSSGGGPNSPLHF
>TRBJ1-1|TRBV13|NA
TGTGCCAGCAGCTTAGGGGGGCGGGAAGCTTTCTTT
CASSLGGREAFF
>TRBJ2-1|TRBV5-1|TRBD1
TGCGCCAGCAGCAGTGGAGGACAGGGCATCCATGAGCAGTTCTTC
CASSSGGQGIHEQFF
>TRBJ1-4|TRBV5-1|NA
TGCGCCAGCAGCTTGGAGCAGGGCGAAAAACTGTTTTTT
CASSLEQGEKLFF
>TRBJ2-5|TRBV11-2|TRBD1
TGTGCCAGCAGATTGCCCGGGACAGGGGATGAGACCCAGTACTTC
CASRLPGTGDETQYF
>TRBJ1-1|TRBV7-3|NA
TGTGCCAGCAGCCCCCAGGGCCCAACTGAAGCTTTCTTT
CASSPQGPTEAFF